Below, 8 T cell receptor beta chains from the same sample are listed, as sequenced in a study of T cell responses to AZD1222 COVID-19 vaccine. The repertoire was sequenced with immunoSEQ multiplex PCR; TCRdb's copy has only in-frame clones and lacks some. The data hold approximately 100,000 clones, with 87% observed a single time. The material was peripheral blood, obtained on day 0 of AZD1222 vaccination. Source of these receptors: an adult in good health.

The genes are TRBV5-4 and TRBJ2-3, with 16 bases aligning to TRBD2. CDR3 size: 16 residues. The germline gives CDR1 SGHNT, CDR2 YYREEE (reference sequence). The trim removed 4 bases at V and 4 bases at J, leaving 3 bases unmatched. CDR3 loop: CASSRGLAGGADTQYF. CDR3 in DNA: TGTGCCAGCAGCAGGGGACTAGCGGGGGGGGCAGATACGCAGTATTTT.

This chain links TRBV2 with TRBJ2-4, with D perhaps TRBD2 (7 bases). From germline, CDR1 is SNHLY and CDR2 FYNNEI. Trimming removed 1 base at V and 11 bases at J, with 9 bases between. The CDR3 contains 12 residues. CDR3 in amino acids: CASSEGGGLQYF. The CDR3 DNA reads TGTGCCAGCAGTGAAGGCGGGGGCCTTCAGTACTTC.

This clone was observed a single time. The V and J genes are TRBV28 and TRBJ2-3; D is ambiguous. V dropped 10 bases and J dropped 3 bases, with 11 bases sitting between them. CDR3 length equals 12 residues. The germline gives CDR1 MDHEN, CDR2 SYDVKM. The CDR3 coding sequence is TGTGCCACCAAGCCCCAGACAGATACGCAGTATTTT. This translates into CATKPQTDTQYF.

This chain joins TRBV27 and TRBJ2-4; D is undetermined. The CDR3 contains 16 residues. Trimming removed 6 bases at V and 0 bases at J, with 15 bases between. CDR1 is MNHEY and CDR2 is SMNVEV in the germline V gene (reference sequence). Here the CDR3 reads CASSPLGLVAKNIQYF. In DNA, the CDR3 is TGTGCCAGCAGCCCGCTGGGGTTGGTAGCCAAAAACATTCAGTACTTC.

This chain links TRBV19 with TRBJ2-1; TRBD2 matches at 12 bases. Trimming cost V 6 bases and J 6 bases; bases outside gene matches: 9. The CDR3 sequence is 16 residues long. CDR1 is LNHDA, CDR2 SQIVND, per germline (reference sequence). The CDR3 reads CASSHASGGASNEQFF. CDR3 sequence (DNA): TGTGCCAGTAGCCACGCTAGCGGGGGGGCCAGCAATGAGCAGTTCTTC.

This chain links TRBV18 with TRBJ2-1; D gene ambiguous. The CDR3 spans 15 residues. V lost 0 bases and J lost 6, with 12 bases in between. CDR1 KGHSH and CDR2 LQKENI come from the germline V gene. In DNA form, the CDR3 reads TGTGCCAGCTCACCACCGGGATCTCCCTTCAATGAGCAGTTCTTC. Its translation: CASSPPGSPFNEQFF. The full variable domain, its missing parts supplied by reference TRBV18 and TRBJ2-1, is NAGVMQNPRHLVRRRGQEARLRCSPMKGHSHVYWYRQLPEEGLKFMVYLQKENIIDESGMPKERFSAEFPKEGPSILRIQQVVRGDSAAYFCASSPPGSPFNEQFFGPGTRLTVL.

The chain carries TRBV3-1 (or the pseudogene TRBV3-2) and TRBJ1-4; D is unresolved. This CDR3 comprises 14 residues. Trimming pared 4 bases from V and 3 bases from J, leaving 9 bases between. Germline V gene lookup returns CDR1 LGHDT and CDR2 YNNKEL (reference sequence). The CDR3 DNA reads TGTGCCAGCAGCCCCGGGCCATCTAATGAAAAACTGTTTTTT. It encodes CASSPGPSNEKLFF.

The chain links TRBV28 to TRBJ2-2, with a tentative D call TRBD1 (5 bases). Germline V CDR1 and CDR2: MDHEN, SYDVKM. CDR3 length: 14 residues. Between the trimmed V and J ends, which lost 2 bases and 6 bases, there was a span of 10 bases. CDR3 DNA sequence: TGTGCCAGCAGTTTACAGGGATGGGCCGGGGAGCTGTTTTTT. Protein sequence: CASSLQGWAGELFF. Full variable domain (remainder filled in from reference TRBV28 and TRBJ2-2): DVKVTQSSRYLVKRTGEKVFLECVQDMDHENMFWYRQDPGLGLRLIYFSYDVKMKEKGDIPEGYSVSREKKERFSLILESASTNQTSMYLCASSLQGWAGELFFGEGSRLTVL.